This T cell receptor beta chain is from a study of CD8 T cells in ankylosing spondylitis. Whole-study findings and limits: Disease-linked clones reportedly concentrated significantly in matched ankylosing spondylitis synovial fluid.

TCRdb analysed the 5' RACE reads with MiXCR anew, one entry per CDR3 protein. The sample includes a few hundred thousand distinct CDR3 sequences, roughly 18% of them seen just once. The CDR3 consists of 14 residues. With 3 bases removed from V and 1 base from J, the gap between germline ends came to 10 bases. The germline gives CDR1 MGHDK, CDR2 SYGVNS. About this clonotype: The antigen remains undetermined.

This TCR was sampled from a male donor with ankylosing spondylitis or in good health (not recorded which). Sequenced material: blood, either unsorted or a sorted T cell fraction (not recorded which). The chain combines TRBV25-1 with TRBJ2-7, with unresolved D. CDR3 in DNA: TGTGCCAGCAGTGATTCGGAGTGGTCCTACGAGCAGTACTTC. Translation: CASSDSEWSYEQYF.